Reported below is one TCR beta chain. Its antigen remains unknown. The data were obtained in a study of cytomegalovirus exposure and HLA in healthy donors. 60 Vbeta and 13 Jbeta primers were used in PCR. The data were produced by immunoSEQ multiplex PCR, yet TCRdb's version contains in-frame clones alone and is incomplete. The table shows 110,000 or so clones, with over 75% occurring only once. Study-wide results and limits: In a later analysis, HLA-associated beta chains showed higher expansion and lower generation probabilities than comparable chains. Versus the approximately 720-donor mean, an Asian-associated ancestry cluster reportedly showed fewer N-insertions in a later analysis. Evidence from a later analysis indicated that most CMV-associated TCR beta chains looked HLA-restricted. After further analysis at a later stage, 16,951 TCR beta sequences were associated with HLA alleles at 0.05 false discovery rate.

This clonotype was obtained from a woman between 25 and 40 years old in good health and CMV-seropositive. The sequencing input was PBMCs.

Here the CDR3 DNA reads TGCGCCAGCAGCTTGGCTTCAGGGGGGAATGAAAAACTGTTTTTT. This translates into CASSLASGGNEKLFF. This sequence joins TRBV5-1 and TRBJ1-4; 7 nucleotides agree with TRBD1. This CDR3 region has 15 residues. Germline V gene sequence: CDR1 SGHRS, CDR2 YFSETQ. Losses at the gene ends were 0 bases for V and 5 bases for J; bases not matched to a gene: 4.